This passage covers 25 T cell receptor beta chains from one sample sequenced in a study of CD8+CD57+ T cells in acquired aplastic anemia. The TCR beta profiling, which covered VDJ combination and CDR3 sequence, was carried out using genomic DNA as the template. TCRdb independently ran MiXCR on the reads; one entry per CDR3 protein. This sample has 130,000 or so distinct CDR3 sequences, with about two fifths found just once. Before being chosen for sequencing, patients had shown CD8+CD57+ cell expansion by flow cytometry. The sample comprised sorted CD4+, CD8+, or CD8+CD57+ T cells (not recorded which) from PBMCs. These receptors all come from a human donor with aplastic anemia.

The chain carries TRBV25-1 and TRBJ2-4; D is perhaps TRBD1 (6 bases). CDR1 MGHDK and CDR2 SYGVNS come from the germline V gene. This CDR3 contains 16 residues. The germline V and J ends were trimmed by 6 bases and 1 base, with 16 bases remaining between them. The CDR3 region is CASSLGRGGAKNIQYF. CDR3 sequence (DNA): TGTGCCAGCAGCCTAGGCAGGGGTGGGGCCAAAAACATTCAGTACTTC.

This clonotype was recorded many times. V gene TRBV20-1 combines with J gene TRBJ2-1; D might be TRBD1 (7 bases). V lost 2 bases, J lost 9 bases, and 20 bases lay in between. There are 15 residues in the CDR3. Germline lookup yields CDR1 DFQATT and CDR2 SNEGSKA (reference sequence). This CDR3 reads CSARIQGRRLVEQFF. CDR3 nucleotides: TGCAGTGCTAGAATACAGGGGAGGAGATTGGTTGAGCAGTTCTTC.

This clonotype has ten or more counts. The rearrangement links TRBV5-1 to TRBJ2-3, with 10 bases identical to TRBD2. V shed 3 bases and J 5 bases; nucleotides not matched to a gene: 3. Germline CDR1 SGHRS, CDR2 YFSETQ. This CDR3 comprises 14 residues. CDR3 sequence reads: CASSSSGGVDTQYF. As DNA, the CDR3 is TGCGCCAGCAGCTCTAGCGGGGGTGTAGATACGCAGTATTTT. The whole variable domain, remainder taken from reference TRBV5-1 and TRBJ2-3, is KAGVTQTPRYLIKTRGQQVTLSCSPISGHRSVSWYQQTPGQGLQFLFEYFSETQRNKGNFPGRFSGRQFSNSRSEMNVSTLELGDSALYLCASSSSGGVDTQYFGPGTRLTVL.

About this clonotype: A much larger clone differs by one base, so this may be a read error. This sequence joins TRBV5-4 and TRBJ2-1; the D gene is possibly TRBD1 (5 bases). The CDR3 has 15 residues. Germline loops: CDR1 SGHNT, CDR2 YYREEE (reference sequence). The CDR3, as DNA: TGTGCCAGCAGCTTAGGACACTTACCCCACAATGAGCAGCTCTTC. The encoded protein is CASSLGHLPHNEQLF.

Many counts were recorded for this clonotype. The CDR3 region is CATSESGTGGLDGYTF. The CDR3 bases are TGTGCCACCAGTGAATCGGGGACAGGGGGACTAGACGGCTACACCTTC. The chain carries TRBV24-1 and TRBJ1-2; the match to TRBD1 covers 11 bases. The CDR3 consists of 16 residues. The V and J ends lost 4 bases and 8 bases, in that order; junction bases with no gene match: 11. Germline CDR1 reads KGHDR; CDR2 reads SFDVKD.

At least ten counts were recorded for this clonotype. J is TRBJ1-2 and V is TRBV5-6, with D unresolved. Per germline, CDR1 SGHDT and CDR2 YYEEEE. The length of the CDR3 is 13 residues. V lost 2 bases and J lost 3, with 8 bases in between. The CDR3 DNA is TGTGCCAGCAGCTTAGGGCCCGACTATGGCTACACCTTC. It specifies CASSLGPDYGYTF.

This clonotype was seen ten or more times. This chain links TRBV12-3 or TRBV12-4 with TRBJ2-2; D might be TRBD1 (6 bases). Trimming shortened V by 6 bases and J by 5 bases, and 13 bases separated the two germline ends. CDR3 size: 14 residues. CDR3 sequence: CASRQQGRTGELFF. The CDR3 DNA reads as TGTGCCAGCAGGCAACAGGGAAGGACCGGGGAGCTGTTTTTT.

There are many counts of this clonotype. The V and J genes are TRBV7-2 and TRBJ2-5; a possible D gene is TRBD2 (5 bases). The CDR3 totals 16 residues. Per germline, CDR1 SGHTA and CDR2 FQGNSA. Trimming cost V 4 bases and J 4 bases, with 19 bases left between them. The chain's CDR3 is CASSSSGSLVGETQYF. The CDR3 bases are TGTGCCAGCAGCTCGAGCGGTAGCTTGGTAGGAGAGACCCAGTACTTC. Together with reference TRBV7-2 and TRBJ2-5, the CDR3 gives the full variable domain: GAGVSQSPSNKVTEKGKDVELRCDPISGHTALYWYRQSLGQGLEFLIYFQGNSAPDKSGLPSDRFSAERTGGSVSTLTIQRTQQEDSAVYLCASSSSGSLVGETQYFGPGTRLLVL.

This clonotype turned up a few times. The V gene is TRBV18, the J gene TRBJ1-1; D is possibly TRBD1 (5 bases). The germline V gene has CDR1 KGHSH and CDR2 LQKENI. The CDR3 sequence is 13 residues long. Trimming shortened V by 4 bases and J by 8 bases, and 14 bases separated the two germline ends. The CDR3 sequence: CASSLDPKGEAFF. For the CDR3, the DNA is TGTGCCAGCTCACTGGACCCGAAGGGGGAAGCTTTCTTT.

CDR3 sequence (DNA): TGCGCCAGCAGTGATGGCGGGGGGGCTTGGTACGAGCAGTACTTC. It yields the protein CASSDGGGAWYEQYF. The chain links TRBV10-1 to TRBJ2-7, with 9 bases identical to TRBD2. Losses at the gene ends were 3 bases for V and 4 bases for J; bases not matched to a gene: 7. The CDR3 totals 15 residues. The germline V gene has CDR1 WNHNN and CDR2 SYGVQD (reference sequence).

CDR3: CASSVSGTLGTQETQYF. The CDR3 bases are TGTGCCAGCAGCGTTTCGGGCACCTTAGGGACCCAAGAGACCCAGTACTTC. The rearrangement links TRBV9 to TRBJ2-5, with D perhaps assigned TRBD1 or TRBD2 (5 bases each). The germline V gene has CDR1 SGDLS and CDR2 YYNGEE. The CDR3 has 17 amino acids. V was pared by 2 bases and J by 1 base, with 18 bases between.

This sequence joins TRBV19 and TRBJ1-1; D may be TRBD1 (6 bases). The CDR3 sequence is 15 residues long. Trimming cost V 6 bases and J 5 bases, with 19 bases left between them. Germline-derived CDR1 and CDR2 are LNHDA and SQIVND (reference sequence). This CDR3 is CASSLGGLLGTEAFF. CDR3 nucleotides: TGTGCCAGTAGCCTGGGGGGGCTGCTGGGGACTGAAGCTTTCTTT.

A note on this clonotype: One junction end disagrees with the germline gene, perhaps due to a read error. This rearrangement joins TRBV2 to TRBJ1-1; D ambiguous. This CDR3 is built from 10 residues. Germline V gives CDR1 SNHLY, CDR2 FYNNEI. CDR3 in DNA: TGTGCCAGCAGAACCGGGGTCTTCCTTTTT. The encoded protein is CASRTGVFLF.

This clonotype was observed at least ten times. J is TRBJ1-6 and V is TRBV6-1; no clear D gene. Per the germline V gene, CDR1 is MNHNS and CDR2 is SASEGT. The CDR3 is made up of 11 amino acids. Trimming pared 11 bases from V and 10 bases from J, leaving 12 bases between. The CDR3 is CAAGGASPLHF. CDR3 coding DNA: TGTGCCGCCGGCGGAGCCTCACCCCTCCACTTT.

The rearrangement links TRBV2 to TRBJ1-5; D is possibly TRBD1 (6 bases). V lost 3 bases, J lost 0 bases, and 9 bases lay in between. CDR3 length: 15 residues. CDR1 is SNHLY and CDR2 is FYNNEI in the germline V gene. The CDR3 DNA sequence: TGTGCCAGCAGTGAGGGGGCCAATAGCAATCAGCCCCAGCATTTT. It yields the protein CASSEGANSNQPQHF.

This clonotype has a handful of counts. The chain couples TRBV27 to TRBJ1-5, with D uncertain. This CDR3 is built from 13 residues. Germline V gene lookup returns CDR1 MNHEY and CDR2 SMNVEV (reference sequence). V gave up 3 bases and J gave up 7 bases, with 10 bases separating them. The CDR3 is CASSFYPAQPQHF. In nucleotides, the CDR3 is TGTGCCAGCAGTTTTTACCCTGCCCAGCCCCAGCATTTT.

Worth noting for this clonotype: It may be a read error: a sequence one base away is much more abundant. V and J are TRBV7-2 and TRBJ1-5; 11 nucleotides line up with TRBD1. From germline, CDR1 is SGHTA and CDR2 FQGNSA. This CDR3 has 16 amino acids. The CDR3 bases are TGCGCCAGCAGTTCAGGACAGGGGGCAGGGGATCAGCCCCAGCATTTT. It specifies CASSSGQGAGDQPQHF.

This clonotype was picked up many times. V gene TRBV5-5 combines with J gene TRBJ2-7; D may be TRBD1 (5 bases). This CDR3 has 14 amino acids. The germline CDR1 and CDR2 sequences are SGHKS and YYEKEE (reference sequence). Trimming took 0 bases from V and 0 from J, leaving 7 bases between them. The CDR3 region has the DNA TGTGCCAGCAGCTTGGTAGGGGACTCCTACGAGCAGTACGTC. Amino acids: CASSLVGDSYEQYV.

The chain couples TRBV29-1 to TRBJ2-1; 9 bases align to TRBD1. V shed 8 bases, J shed 1 base, and the junction held 12 bases outside the gene matches. The CDR3 length is 16 residues. Germline V lookup: CDR1 SQVTM, CDR2 ANQGSEA. This CDR3 is CSLGPGQGGSYNEQFF. CDR3 nucleotides: TGCAGCTTGGGCCCGGGACAGGGAGGGTCCTACAATGAGCAGTTCTTC.

This clonotype was observed a few times. This sequence joins TRBV4-3 and TRBJ2-1; D remains unclear. This CDR3 has 15 amino acids. Trimming took 0 bases from V and 2 from J, leaving 8 bases between them. CDR1 is LGHNA, CDR2 YSLEER, per germline. The CDR3 reads CASSQEQGPYNEQFF. CDR3 nucleotides: TGCGCCAGCAGCCAAGAACAAGGCCCCTACAATGAGCAGTTCTTC.

This chain uses TRBV10-2 with TRBJ1-6; D not certain. The CDR3 runs to 14 residues. Trimming pared 3 bases from V and 9 bases from J, leaving 12 bases between. Germline-derived CDR1 and CDR2 are WSHSY and SAAADI. CDR3 nucleotide sequence: TGCGCCAGCAGTGATCCCCACCGAGGTTCACCCCTCCACTTT. It is translated as CASSDPHRGSPLHF.

This clonotype appeared many times. The chain recombines TRBV13 with TRBJ2-7; D uncertain. CDR1 and CDR2 (germline): PRHDT, FYEKMQ (reference sequence). V gave up 4 bases and J gave up 11 bases, with 18 bases separating them. This CDR3 spans 13 amino acids. CDR3 coding DNA: TGTGCCAGCAGCTCCTTCGCTAGGTCAACAAAGTACTTC. Its protein product is CASSSFARSTKYF.

This clonotype showed up just a few times. The gene calls are TRBV28 and TRBJ2-3; D is unresolved. Germline V gives CDR1 MDHEN, CDR2 SYDVKM. V lost 3 bases and J 5 bases, leaving 6 bases between the germline ends. The CDR3 covers 12 residues. The CDR3 protein is CASSFVKDTQYF. The CDR3 nucleotides are TGTGCCAGCAGTTTTGTGAAAGATACGCAGTATTTT.

The rearrangement links TRBV25-1 to TRBJ1-1; D not resolved. This CDR3 contains 14 residues. Per the germline V gene, CDR1 is MGHDK and CDR2 is SYGVNS. Trimming cost V 3 bases and J 1 base, with 9 bases left between them. CDR3 in amino acids: CASSDTSSNTEAFF. In nucleotides, the CDR3 is TGTGCCAGCAGTGATACCAGTTCGAACACTGAAGCTTTCTTT. The full variable domain, in which reference TRBV25-1 and TRBJ1-1 provide the parts outside the CDR3, is EADIYQTPRYLVIGTGKKITLECSQTMGHDKMYWYQQDPGMELHLIHYSYGVNSTEKGDLSSESTVSRIRTEHFPLTLESARPSHTSQYLCASSDTSSNTEAFFGQGTRLTVV.

This clonotype was counted a few times. The chain couples TRBV2 to TRBJ1-6; a possible D gene is TRBD1 (5 bases). The CDR3 length is 14 residues. Between the trimmed V and J ends, which lost 9 bases and 5 bases, there was a span of 14 bases. In germline, CDR1 is SNHLY, CDR2 FYNNEI. As DNA, the CDR3 is TGTGCCAGGCACACCGGGACCAATAATTCACCCCTCCACTTT. Protein sequence: CARHTGTNNSPLHF.